The sequence of this T cell receptor beta chain was determined in a study of metastatic and nonmetastatic thyroid tumors. From the PCR reads, TCRdb re-called clones with MiXCR. The sample has some 55,000 clones, just under 30% seen once. There were no patients who had received any treatment before thyroid surgery. Germline lookup yields CDR1 SGHAT and CDR2 FQNNGV. This CDR3 contains 15 residues. The V and J ends lost 5 bases and 3 bases, in that order; junction bases with no gene match: 8. This clone was seen ten or more times. The V gene is TRBV11-2, the J gene TRBJ2-7; 9 bases are a match to TRBD1. This receptor was identified in a female donor with papillary thyroid cancer or a benign thyroid nodule (not recorded which). Some clones in this sample may be carry-over from other donors' samples. Sequencing used blood. CDR3 nucleotide sequence: TGTGCCAGCAGCAGCACCGGGACAGGGAACTACGAGCAGTACTTC. It yields the protein CASSSTGTGNYEQYF.